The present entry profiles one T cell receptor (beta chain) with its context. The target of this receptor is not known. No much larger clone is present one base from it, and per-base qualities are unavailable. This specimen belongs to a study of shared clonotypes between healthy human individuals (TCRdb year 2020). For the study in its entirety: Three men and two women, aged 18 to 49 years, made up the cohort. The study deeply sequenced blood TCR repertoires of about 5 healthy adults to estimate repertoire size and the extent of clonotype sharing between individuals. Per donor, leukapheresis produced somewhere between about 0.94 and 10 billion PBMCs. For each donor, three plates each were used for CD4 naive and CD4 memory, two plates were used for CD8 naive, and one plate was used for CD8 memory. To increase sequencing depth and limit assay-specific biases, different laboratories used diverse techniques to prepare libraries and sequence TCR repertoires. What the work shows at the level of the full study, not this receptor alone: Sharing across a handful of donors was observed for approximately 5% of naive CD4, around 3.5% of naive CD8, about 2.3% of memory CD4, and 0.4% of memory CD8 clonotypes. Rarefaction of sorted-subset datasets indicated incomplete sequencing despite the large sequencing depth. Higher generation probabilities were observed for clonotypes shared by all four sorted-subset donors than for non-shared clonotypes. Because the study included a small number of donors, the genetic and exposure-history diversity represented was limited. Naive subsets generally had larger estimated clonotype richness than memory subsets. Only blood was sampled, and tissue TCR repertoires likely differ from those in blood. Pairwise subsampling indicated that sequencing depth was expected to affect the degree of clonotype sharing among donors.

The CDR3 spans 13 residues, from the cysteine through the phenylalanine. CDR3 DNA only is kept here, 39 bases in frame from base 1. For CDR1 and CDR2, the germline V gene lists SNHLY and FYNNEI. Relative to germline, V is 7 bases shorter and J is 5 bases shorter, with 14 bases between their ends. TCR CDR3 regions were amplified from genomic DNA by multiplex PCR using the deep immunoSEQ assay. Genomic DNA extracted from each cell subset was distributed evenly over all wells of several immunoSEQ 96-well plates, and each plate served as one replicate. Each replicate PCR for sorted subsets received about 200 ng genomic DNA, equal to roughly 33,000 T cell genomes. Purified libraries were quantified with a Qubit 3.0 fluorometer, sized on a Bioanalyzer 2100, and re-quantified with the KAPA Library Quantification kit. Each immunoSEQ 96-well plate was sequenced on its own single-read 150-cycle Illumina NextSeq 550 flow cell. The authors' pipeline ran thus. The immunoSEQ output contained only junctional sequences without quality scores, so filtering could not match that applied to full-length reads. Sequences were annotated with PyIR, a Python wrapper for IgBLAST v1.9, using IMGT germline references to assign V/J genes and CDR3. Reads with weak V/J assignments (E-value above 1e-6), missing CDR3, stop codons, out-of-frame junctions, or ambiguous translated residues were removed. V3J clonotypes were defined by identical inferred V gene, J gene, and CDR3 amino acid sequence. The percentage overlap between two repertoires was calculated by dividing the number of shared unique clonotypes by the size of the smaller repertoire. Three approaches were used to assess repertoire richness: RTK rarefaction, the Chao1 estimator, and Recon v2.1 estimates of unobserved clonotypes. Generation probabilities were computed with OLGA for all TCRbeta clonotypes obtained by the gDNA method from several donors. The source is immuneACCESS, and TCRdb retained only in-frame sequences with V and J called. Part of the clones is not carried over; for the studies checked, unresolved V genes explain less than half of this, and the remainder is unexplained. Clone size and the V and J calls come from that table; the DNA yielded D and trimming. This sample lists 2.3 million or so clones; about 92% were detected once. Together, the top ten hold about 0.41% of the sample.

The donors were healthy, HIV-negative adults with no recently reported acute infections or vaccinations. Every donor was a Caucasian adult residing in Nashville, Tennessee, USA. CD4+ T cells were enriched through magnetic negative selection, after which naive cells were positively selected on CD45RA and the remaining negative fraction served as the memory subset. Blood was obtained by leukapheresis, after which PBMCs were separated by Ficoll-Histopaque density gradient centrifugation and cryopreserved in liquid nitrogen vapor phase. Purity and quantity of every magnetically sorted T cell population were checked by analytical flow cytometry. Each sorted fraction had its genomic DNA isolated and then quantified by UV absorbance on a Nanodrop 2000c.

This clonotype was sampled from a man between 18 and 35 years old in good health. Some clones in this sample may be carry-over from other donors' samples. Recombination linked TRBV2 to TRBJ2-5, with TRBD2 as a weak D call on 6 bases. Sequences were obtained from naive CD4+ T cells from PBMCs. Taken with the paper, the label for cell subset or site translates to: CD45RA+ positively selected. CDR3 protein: CASIGWEEETQYF. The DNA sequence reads TGTGCCAGCATCGGGTGGGAGGAGGAGACCCAGTACTTC.